This T cell receptor (beta chain) was found in a study of shared clonotypes between healthy human individuals. Naive CD8 populations comprised CD45RO-negative cells positively selected for CCR7, excluding terminally differentiated effector memory CD45RA+ cells. Method: immunoSEQ multiplex PCR; TCRdb's copy keeps in-frame clones and lacks some. This table holds some 740,000 clones, roughly 92% found once. The V segment lost 4 bases and the J segment 8 bases; nucleotides outside the gene matches: 8. The CDR3 loop spans 16 amino acids. CDR1 SGHDN and CDR2 FVKESK come from the germline V gene. V usage is TRBV14 and J usage is TRBJ2-1; the match to TRBD2 covers 13 bases. Source material: naive CD8+ T cells sorted from blood. The receptor's source is a man aged 25-45 years in good health. CDR3 sequence: CASSPWGLAGTDEQFF. The CDR3 DNA reads as TGTGCCAGCAGCCCATGGGGACTAGCGGGAACCGATGAGCAGTTCTTC.